This TCR beta chain was profiled in a study of cytomegalovirus exposure and HLA in healthy donors. This PCR relied on a set of 60 Vbeta primers and 13 Jbeta primers. TCRdb's table, derived via immunoSEQ multiplex PCR, lists solely in-frame clones and lacks some. This sample yields over 100,000 clones, of which about 10% are seen a single time; roughly 7% belongs to the top ten. This receptor was identified in a woman aged 40 to 50 in good health and CMV-seropositive. Sequenced input: PBMCs.

The CDR3 protein is CASSYRTGGETQYF. As DNA, the CDR3 is TGCGCCAGCAGCTACCGGACAGGGGGGGAGACCCAGTACTTC. J is TRBJ2-5 and V is TRBV5-1; TRBD1 matches at 10 bases. V dropped 3 bases and J dropped 5; count of bases not matched to a gene: 4. Per the germline V gene, CDR1 is SGHRS and CDR2 is YFSETQ. This CDR3 region has 14 residues.